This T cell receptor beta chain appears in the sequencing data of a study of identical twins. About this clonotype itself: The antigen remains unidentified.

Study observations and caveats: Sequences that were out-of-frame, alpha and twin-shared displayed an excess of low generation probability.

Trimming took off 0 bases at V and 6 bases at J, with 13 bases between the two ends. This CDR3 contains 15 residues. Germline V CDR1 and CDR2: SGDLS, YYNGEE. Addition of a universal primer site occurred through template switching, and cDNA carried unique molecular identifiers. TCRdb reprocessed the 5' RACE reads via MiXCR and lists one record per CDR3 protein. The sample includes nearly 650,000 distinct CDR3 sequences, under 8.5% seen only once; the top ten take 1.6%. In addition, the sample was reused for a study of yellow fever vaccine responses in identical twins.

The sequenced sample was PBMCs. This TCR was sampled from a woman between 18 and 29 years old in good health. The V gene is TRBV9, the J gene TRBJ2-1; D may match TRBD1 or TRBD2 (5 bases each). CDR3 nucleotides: TGTGCCAGCAGCGTAGTAGGTGGGGGTGGCAATGAGCAGTTCTTC. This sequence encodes CASSVVGGGGNEQFF.